The 2 T cell receptor beta chains below all came from one sample that was sequenced in a study of spatial heterogeneity in lung cancer. Noted time point: sample taken at primary tumor resection. TCRdb re-analysed the 5' RACE reads in MiXCR, keeping a single row per CDR3 protein. The sample contains about 23,000 distinct CDR3 sequences, roughly 3% of which appear only once. The source was PBMCs, collected at surgery. The receptor source for this set is a female donor with early-stage non-small cell lung cancer.

This clonotype was seen ten or more times. The V gene is TRBV4-1, the J gene TRBJ2-3; D is perhaps TRBD2 (5 bases). This CDR3 is 13 amino acids long. Trimming removed 6 bases from V and 4 bases from J, with 11 bases in between. Germline CDR1 reads MGHRA; CDR2 reads YSYEKL. The CDR3 loop reads CASSTSLPDTQYF. DNA for the CDR3: TGCGCCAGCAGTACTAGTTTGCCAGATACGCAGTATTTT.

This clonotype was seen repeatedly, ten times or more. The chain links TRBV28 to TRBJ2-3, with D perhaps given as TRBD1 or TRBD2 (6 bases each). The CDR3 length is 13 residues. Trimming removed 3 bases from V and 6 bases from J, with 10 bases in between. CDR1 and CDR2 from the germline V gene are MDHEN and SYDVKM. This CDR3 reads CASSFGGSDTQYF. CDR3 coding DNA: TGTGCCAGCAGTTTCGGGGGCAGCGATACGCAGTATTTT.